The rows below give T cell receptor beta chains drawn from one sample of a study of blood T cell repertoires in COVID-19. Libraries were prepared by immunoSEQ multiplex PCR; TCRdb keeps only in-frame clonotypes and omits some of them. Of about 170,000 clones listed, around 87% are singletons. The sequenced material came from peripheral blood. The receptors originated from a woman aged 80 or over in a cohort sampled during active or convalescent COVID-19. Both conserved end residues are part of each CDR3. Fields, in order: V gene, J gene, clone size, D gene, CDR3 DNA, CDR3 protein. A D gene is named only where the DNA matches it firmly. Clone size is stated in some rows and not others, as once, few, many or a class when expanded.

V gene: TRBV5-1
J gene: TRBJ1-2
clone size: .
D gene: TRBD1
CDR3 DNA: TGCGCCAGCAGCTTGAGGGACAGGGGGACCTATGGCTACACCTTC
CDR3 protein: CASSLRDRGTYGYTF

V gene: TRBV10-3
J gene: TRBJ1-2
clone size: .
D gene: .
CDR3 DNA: TGTGCCATCAACCCCCAGGGAGGCGGTGGCTACACCTTC
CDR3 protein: CAINPQGGGGYTF

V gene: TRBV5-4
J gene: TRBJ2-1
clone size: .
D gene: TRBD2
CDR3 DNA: TGTGCCAGCAGCTTGCGCCTGACTAGCGGGAGCTCCTACAATGAGCAGTTCTTC
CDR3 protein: CASSLRLTSGSSYNEQFF

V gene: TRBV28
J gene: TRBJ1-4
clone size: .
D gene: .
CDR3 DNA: TGTGCCAGCAGTTTATTAGGCAGGGAGGACGAAAAACTGTTTTTT
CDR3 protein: CASSLLGREDEKLFF

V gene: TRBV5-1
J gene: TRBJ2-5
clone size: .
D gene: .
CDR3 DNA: TGCGCCAGCAGCCGGGACCAAGAGACCCAGTACTTC
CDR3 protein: CASSRDQETQYF

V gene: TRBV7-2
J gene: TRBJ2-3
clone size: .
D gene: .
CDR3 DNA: TGTGCCAGCAGCCGGGCGGGGCGGGTCACAGATACGCAGTATTTT
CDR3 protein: CASSRAGRVTDTQYF

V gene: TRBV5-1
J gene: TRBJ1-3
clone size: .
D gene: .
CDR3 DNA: TGCGCCAGCAGCTTGGATGGCTCCAGGACTGGAAACACCATATATTTT
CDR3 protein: CASSLDGSRTGNTIYF

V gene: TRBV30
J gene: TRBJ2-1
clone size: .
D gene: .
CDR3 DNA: TGTGCCTGGTACCCAGCGCGGGGTAATGAGCAGTTCTTC
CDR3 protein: CAWYPARGNEQFF

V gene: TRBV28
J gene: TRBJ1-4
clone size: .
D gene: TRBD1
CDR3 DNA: TGTGCCAGCAGCCTTGCGGGAGGGGGCTCTGAAAAACTGTTTTTT
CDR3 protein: CASSLAGGGSEKLFF

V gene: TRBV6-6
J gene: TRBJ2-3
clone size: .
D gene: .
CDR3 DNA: TGTGCCAGCAGAGCGTGGGGCCGAACAGATACGCAGTATTTT
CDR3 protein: CASRAWGRTDTQYF

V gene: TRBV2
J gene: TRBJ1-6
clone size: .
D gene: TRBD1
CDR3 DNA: TGTGCCAGCAGTGAAGTGGAGGGGGCAAATTCACCCCTCCACTTT
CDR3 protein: CASSEVEGANSPLHF

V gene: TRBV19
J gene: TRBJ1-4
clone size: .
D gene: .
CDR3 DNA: TGTGCCAGTAGTTTGGACAGAGCAACTAATGAAAAACTGTTTTTT
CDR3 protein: CASSLDRATNEKLFF

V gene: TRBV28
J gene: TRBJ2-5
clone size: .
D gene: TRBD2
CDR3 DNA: TGTGCCAGCAGTTTAGTATTTACGGGAGGGGGGGCCAGAGAGACCCAGTACTTC
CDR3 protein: CASSLVFTGGGARETQYF

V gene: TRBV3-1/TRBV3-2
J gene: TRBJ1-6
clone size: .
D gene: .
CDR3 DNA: TGTGCCAGCAGCCTTACACAACCCTATAATTCACCCCTCCACTTT
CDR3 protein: CASSLTQPYNSPLHF

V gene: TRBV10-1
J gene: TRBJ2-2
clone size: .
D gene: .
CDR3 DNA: TGCGCCAGCAGTTTCCAGCGGGGGTGGACAGGATTCACCGGGGAGCTGTTTTTT
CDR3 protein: CASSFQRGWTGFTGELFF

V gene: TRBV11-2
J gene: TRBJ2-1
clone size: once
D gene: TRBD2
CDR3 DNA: TGTGCCAGCAGCTGGACTAGCGTGTACAATGAGCAGTTCTTC
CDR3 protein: CASSWTSVYNEQFF

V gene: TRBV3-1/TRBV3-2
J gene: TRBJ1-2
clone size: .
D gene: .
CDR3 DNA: TGTGCCAGCAGCCGAACGGACAGTTCTAACTATGGCTACACCTTC
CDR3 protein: CASSRTDSSNYGYTF

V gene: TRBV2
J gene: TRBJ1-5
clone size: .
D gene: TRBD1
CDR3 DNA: TGTGCCAGCAGGGGAAACAGGGGGTTTTGGGGTCAGCCCCAGCATTTT
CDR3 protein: CASRGNRGFWGQPQHF

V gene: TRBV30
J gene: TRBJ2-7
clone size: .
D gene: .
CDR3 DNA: TGTGCCTGGGGGCAGGAACTTTCCTACGAGCAGTACTTC
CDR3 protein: CAWGQELSYEQYF

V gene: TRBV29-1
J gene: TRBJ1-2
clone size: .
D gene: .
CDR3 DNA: TGCAGCGTTGCACAGGGATCCCAAGCTAACTATGGCTACACCTTC
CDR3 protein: CSVAQGSQANYGYTF

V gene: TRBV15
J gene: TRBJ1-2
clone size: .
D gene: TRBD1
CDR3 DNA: TGTGCCACCAGCACCCCGGGACAGGGACGGAGGGATGGCTACACCTTC
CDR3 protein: CATSTPGQGRRDGYTF

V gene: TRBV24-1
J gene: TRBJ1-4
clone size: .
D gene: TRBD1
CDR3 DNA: TGTGCCACCAGTGAATATGACAGGGGGTTTGAAAAACTGTTTTTT
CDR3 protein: CATSEYDRGFEKLFF

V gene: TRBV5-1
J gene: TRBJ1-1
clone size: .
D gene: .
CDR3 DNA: TGCGCCAGCAGCTTGGCCGGGGGGAACACTGAAGCTTTCTTT
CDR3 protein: CASSLAGGNTEAFF